The 13 T cell receptor beta chains below come from one sample, sequenced in a study of blood T cell repertoires in COVID-19. TCRdb's copy holds only in-frame clones and misses some; the assay was immunoSEQ multiplex PCR. The table includes 210,000 or so clones, roughly 80% detected once. Sequenced material: peripheral blood. The receptor set was obtained from a human donor in a cohort sampled during active COVID-19.

This CDR3 reads CASEDPRQGFTDTQYF. CDR3 sequence (DNA): TGTGCCAGCGAAGACCCCAGACAGGGGTTCACAGATACGCAGTATTTT. The chain links TRBV11-1 to TRBJ2-3; TRBD1 matches 8 bases. With V trimmed by 8 bases and J by 2 bases, 12 bases remained unmatched. Germline assignment: CDR1 SGHAT and CDR2 FQDESV (reference sequence). CDR3 length: 16 amino acids.

V gene TRBV19 combines with J gene TRBJ1-3; D is ambiguous. The CDR3 is made up of 16 amino acids. Germline CDR1 and CDR2: LNHDA and SQIVND (reference sequence). V was pared by 0 bases and J by 0 bases, with 9 bases between. The CDR3, as DNA: TGTGCCAGTAGTATAGATATTGCGGGCTCTGGAAACACCATATATTTT. It specifies CASSIDIAGSGNTIYF.

This clone has just a few counts. V gene TRBV30 combines with J gene TRBJ2-7; 8 bases map to TRBD2. This CDR3 spans 13 amino acids. Trimming cost V 2 bases and J 6 bases; bases outside gene matches: 6. Germline CDR1 and CDR2: GTSNPN and SVGIG (reference sequence). CDR3 protein: CAWSSGSGVEQYF. The CDR3 region has the DNA TGTGCCTGGAGTAGCGGGAGCGGGGTCGAGCAGTACTTC.

This chain connects TRBV13 to TRBJ2-1, with D perhaps TRBD1 (5 bases). V was clipped by 3 bases and J by 10 bases, with 13 bases between them. This CDR3 is built from 13 residues. Germline CDR1 is PRHDT and CDR2 is FYEKMQ (reference sequence). Here the CDR3 reads CASSLGLDGEQFF. The CDR3, as DNA: TGTGCCAGCAGCTTGGGGCTTGACGGGGAGCAGTTCTTC.

J is TRBJ2-1 and V is TRBV20-1, with 14 positions matching TRBD2. The ends lost 3 bases at V and 7 bases at J; junction bases unmatched: 2. The CDR3 runs 14 residues. Germline CDR1 is DFQATT and CDR2 is SNEGSKA (reference sequence). In DNA, the CDR3 is TGCAGTGCTAGTGGACTAGCGGGAGGAAATGAGCAGTTCTTC. It yields the protein CSASGLAGGNEQFF.

The chain links TRBV28 to TRBJ1-5; maybe TRBD1 (5 bases). Germline assignment: CDR1 MDHEN and CDR2 SYDVKM. V gave up 7 bases and J gave up 6 bases, with 13 bases separating them. CDR3 size: 13 residues. Written as DNA, the CDR3 is TGTGCCAGCACCCAGTTCCAGGGTCAGCCCCAGCATTTT. It yields the protein CASTQFQGQPQHF.

V and J are TRBV6-6 and TRBJ2-4, with 7 bases aligning to TRBD2. CDR1 is MNHNY, CDR2 SVGAGI, per germline (reference sequence). V trimming: 5 bases; J trimming: 0 bases; junction bases outside the gene matches: 4. This CDR3 spans 15 amino acids. CDR3 sequence (DNA): TGTGCCAGCAGTGGGACTAAGCTAGCCAAAAACATTCAGTACTTC. This encodes CASSGTKLAKNIQYF.

The chain links TRBV7-2 to TRBJ1-1; D unclear. Germline lookup yields CDR1 SGHTA and CDR2 FQGNSA. The CDR3 sequence is 13 residues long. Trimming took 1 base from V and 11 from J, leaving 14 bases between them. Written as DNA, the CDR3 is TGTGCCAGCAGCTTAGGCGGCCCGTCGGCGGCTTTCTTT. It yields the protein CASSLGGPSAAFF.

Concerning this clone: Other DNA sequences of this sample code for an identical CDR3. The chain recombines TRBV9 with TRBJ2-1, with D perhaps matching TRBD1 (5 bases). Germline V gene lookup returns CDR1 SGDLS and CDR2 YYNGEE. There are 15 residues in the CDR3. The V end lost 0 bases, the J end lost 0 bases, and 7 bases lay between the germline ends. CDR3 DNA: TGTGCCAGCAGCGTAGAAGGGGACTCCTACAATGAGCAGTTCTTC. Protein sequence: CASSVEGDSYNEQFF.

The chain carries TRBV11-2 and TRBJ1-6, with 9 bases aligning to TRBD1. From germline, CDR1 is SGHAT and CDR2 FQNNGV. CDR3 length: 15 residues. Trimming cost V 1 base and J 9 bases; bases outside gene matches: 4. The CDR3, as DNA: TGTGCCAGCAGCTTAGCTACAGGGGGCGTTTCACCCCTCCACTTT. This encodes CASSLATGGVSPLHF.

The chain has TRBV6-2 or TRBV6-3 and TRBJ2-4; 9 bases line up with TRBD2. V was clipped by 2 bases and J by 7 bases; unmatched bases: 6. Looked up from germline, CDR1 is MNHEY and CDR2 is SVGEGT. There are 15 residues in the CDR3. Here the CDR3 reads CASSYRASGTNIQYF. CDR3 DNA sequence: TGTGCCAGCAGTTACCGCGCTAGCGGGACTAACATTCAGTACTTC.

The V call is TRBV5-1, the J call TRBJ1-2; 8 bases are a match to TRBD1. The CDR3 sequence is 14 residues long. CDR1 and CDR2 from the germline V gene are SGHRS and YFSETQ. The ends lost 2 bases at V and 8 bases at J; junction bases unmatched: 8. CDR3 amino acids: CASSLWGTGGGYTF. CDR3 DNA: TGCGCCAGCAGCTTATGGGGGACAGGAGGCGGCTACACCTTC.

Comments on this clone: At the DNA level, this CDR3 is encoded by other sequences in the same sample as well. The chain is built from TRBV9 and TRBJ2-3, with D unclear. The CDR3 sequence is 14 residues long. With 0 bases removed from V and 2 bases from J, the gap between germline ends came to 7 bases. The germline CDR1 and CDR2 sequences are SGDLS and YYNGEE. CDR3 DNA: TGTGCCAGCAGCGTAGCAGGTTCCACAGATACGCAGTATTTT. Translation gives CASSVAGSTDTQYF. Supplemented by reference TRBV9 and TRBJ2-3, the full variable domain reads DSGVTQTPKHLITATGQRVTLRCSPRSGDLSVYWYQQSLDQGLQFLIQYYNGEERAKGNILERFSAQQFPDLHSELNLSSLELGDSALYFCASSVAGSTDTQYFGPGTRLTVL.